The T cell receptor (beta chain) under discussion was sequenced for a study of blood T cell repertoires in COVID-19. At the level of the study: Acute and convalescent COVID-19 samples came from the United States, Italy and Spain. The cDNA or gDNA used as material had been derived from T cells, B-cell-depleted T cells, or PBMCs.

Study processing details: Estimated nucleated cell counts came from reference gene primer amplification. Only in-frame clones appear in the TCRdb table, and some are missing; sequencing was by immunoSEQ multiplex PCR. V, J and clone size were drawn from that table, and D and trimming were deduced from the DNA. The sample comprises about 250,000 clones, 84% of which are singletons, and approximately 4.8% rests with the top ten. Sequencing was done on a sample of peripheral blood. The source is a man aged 50 or older with active or convalescent COVID-19.

The CDR3, as DNA: TGTGCCAGCAGCTCCTACAGGGTCGGGAACTATGGCTACACCTTC. Translation: CASSSYRVGNYGYTF. This chain uses TRBV6-5 with TRBJ1-2; a possible D gene is TRBD1 (6 bases). Trimming shortened V by 6 bases and J by 2 bases, and 16 bases separated the two germline ends. The CDR3 has 15 amino acids. Germline V gene data show CDR1 as MNHEY and CDR2 as SVGAGI.